This T cell receptor beta chain was sequenced during a study of blood T cell repertoires in COVID-19. The assay was immunoSEQ multiplex PCR, and TCRdb's table has in-frame clones only and misses some. The sample consists of about 59,000 clones, approximately 79% of them appearing once. The sample comprised peripheral blood. This receptor was identified in a human donor in a cohort sampled during active COVID-19.

CDR3 nucleotides: TGCGCCAGCAGCCAAGCTAGCGGAGGGGGCAATGAGCAGTTCTTC. Translation: CASSQASGGGNEQFF. The rearrangement links TRBV4-3 to TRBJ2-1; possibly TRBD2 for D (7 bases). V lost 1 base to trimming and J lost 6 bases, with 13 bases between them. Germline-derived CDR1 and CDR2 are LGHNA and YSLEER. This CDR3 is built from 15 residues.